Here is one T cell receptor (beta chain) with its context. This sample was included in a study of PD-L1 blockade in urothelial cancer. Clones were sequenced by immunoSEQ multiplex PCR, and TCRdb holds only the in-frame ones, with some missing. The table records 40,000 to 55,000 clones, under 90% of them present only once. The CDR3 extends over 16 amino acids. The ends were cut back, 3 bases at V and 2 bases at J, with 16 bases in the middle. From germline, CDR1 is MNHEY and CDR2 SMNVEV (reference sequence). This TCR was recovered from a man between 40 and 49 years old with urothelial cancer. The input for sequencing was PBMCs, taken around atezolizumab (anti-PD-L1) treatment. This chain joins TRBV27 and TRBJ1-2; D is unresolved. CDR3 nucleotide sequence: TGTGCCAGCAGTTTGTCGGCGGGCCTCAAGAACTATGGCTACACCTTC. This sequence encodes CASSLSAGLKNYGYTF.